Below are 4 T cell receptor beta chains sequenced from a single sample in a study of immune cell composition in non-small cell lung cancer. The assay was immunoSEQ multiplex PCR, and TCRdb's table has in-frame clones only and misses some. The profile shows 1,900 or so clones, over 70% of them singletons. The normal lung sample lay at least 3 cm, and maximally far, from the tumour. Sequencing used non-adjacent lung tissue. These receptors were collected from a human donor with non-small cell lung cancer.

This CDR3 is CASSKWGTGGNEQYF. CDR3 in DNA: TGTGCCAGCAGTAAATGGGGGACAGGGGGCAACGAGCAGTACTTC. The V and J genes are TRBV28 and TRBJ2-7; 12 bases agree with TRBD1. The germline V gene encodes CDR1 MDHEN and CDR2 SYDVKM. The CDR3 is made up of 15 amino acids. The J segment lost 5 bases and the V segment lost 5 bases, leaving 7 bases of the junction unmatched.

The sample holds one count of this clone. This chain connects TRBV18 to TRBJ1-4; possible D gene TRBD1, 5 bases. The CDR3 has 16 amino acids. Germline lookup yields CDR1 KGHSH and CDR2 LQKENI. Trimming took off 3 bases at V and 2 bases at J, with 13 bases between the two ends. In DNA, the CDR3 is TGTGCCAGCTCACCTCAGGGTCGAGTGACTAATGAAAAACTGTTTTTT. This encodes CASSPQGRVTNEKLFF.

This chain connects TRBV5-1 to TRBJ2-2; 12 positions agree with TRBD2. CDR3 length: 16 residues. Germline V lookup: CDR1 SGHRS, CDR2 YFSETQ. The J segment lost 5 bases and the V segment lost 5 bases, leaving 7 bases of the junction unmatched. The CDR3 spells CASSIYLAGGTGELFF. Here the CDR3 DNA reads TGCGCCAGCAGTATTTATCTAGCGGGAGGGACCGGGGAGCTGTTTTTT. Supplemented by reference TRBV5-1 and TRBJ2-2, the full variable domain reads KAGVTQTPRYLIKTRGQQVTLSCSPISGHRSVSWYQQTPGQGLQFLFEYFSETQRNKGNFPGRFSGRQFSNSRSEMNVSTLELGDSALYLCASSIYLAGGTGELFFGEGSRLTVL.

This chain joins TRBV27 and TRBJ2-2; TRBD1 is a possible D gene (5 bases). Germline assignment: CDR1 MNHEY and CDR2 SMNVEV (reference sequence). With 3 bases removed from V and 7 bases from J, the gap between germline ends came to 12 bases. The length of the CDR3 is 14 residues. As DNA, the CDR3 is TGTGCCAGCAGTTTGGGATTAAGGGGCGGGGAGCTGTTTTTT. Its protein is CASSLGLRGGELFF.